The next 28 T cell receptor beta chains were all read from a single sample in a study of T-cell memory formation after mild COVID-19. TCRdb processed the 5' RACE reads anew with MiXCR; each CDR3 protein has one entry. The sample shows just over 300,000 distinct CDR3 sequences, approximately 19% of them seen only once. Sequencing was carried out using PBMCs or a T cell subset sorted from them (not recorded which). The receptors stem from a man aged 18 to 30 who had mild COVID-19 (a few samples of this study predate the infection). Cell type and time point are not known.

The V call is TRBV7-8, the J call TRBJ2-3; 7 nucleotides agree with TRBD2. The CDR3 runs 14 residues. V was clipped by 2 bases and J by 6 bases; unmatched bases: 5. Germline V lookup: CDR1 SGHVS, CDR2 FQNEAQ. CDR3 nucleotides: TGTGCCAGCAGCTTAATGGGGGGGATGGATACGCAGTATTTT. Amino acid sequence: CASSLMGGMDTQYF.

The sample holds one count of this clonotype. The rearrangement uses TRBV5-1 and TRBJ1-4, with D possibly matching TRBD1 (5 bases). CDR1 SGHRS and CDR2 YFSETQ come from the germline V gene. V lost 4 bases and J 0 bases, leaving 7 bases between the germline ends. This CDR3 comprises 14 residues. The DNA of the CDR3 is TGCGCCAGCAGCGGGACGGCAACTAATGAAAAACTGTTTTTT. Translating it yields CASSGTATNEKLFF.

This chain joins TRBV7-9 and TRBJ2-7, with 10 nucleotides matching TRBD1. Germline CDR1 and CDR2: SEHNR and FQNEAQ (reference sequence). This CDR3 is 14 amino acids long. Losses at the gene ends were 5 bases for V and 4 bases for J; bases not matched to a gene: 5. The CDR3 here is CASSRRGQGYEQYF. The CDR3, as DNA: TGTGCCAGCAGCCGAAGGGGACAGGGGTACGAGCAGTACTTC.

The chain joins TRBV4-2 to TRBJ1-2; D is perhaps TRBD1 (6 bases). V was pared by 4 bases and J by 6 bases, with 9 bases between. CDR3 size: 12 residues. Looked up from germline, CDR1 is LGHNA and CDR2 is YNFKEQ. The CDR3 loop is CASSPQGNGYTF. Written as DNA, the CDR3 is TGTGCCAGCAGCCCCCAGGGGAATGGCTACACCTTC.

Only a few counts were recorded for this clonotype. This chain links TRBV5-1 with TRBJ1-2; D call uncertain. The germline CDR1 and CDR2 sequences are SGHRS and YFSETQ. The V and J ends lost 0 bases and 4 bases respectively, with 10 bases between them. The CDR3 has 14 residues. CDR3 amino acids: CASSLARTSYGYTF. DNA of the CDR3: TGCGCCAGCAGCTTGGCGCGTACTAGCTATGGCTACACCTTC.

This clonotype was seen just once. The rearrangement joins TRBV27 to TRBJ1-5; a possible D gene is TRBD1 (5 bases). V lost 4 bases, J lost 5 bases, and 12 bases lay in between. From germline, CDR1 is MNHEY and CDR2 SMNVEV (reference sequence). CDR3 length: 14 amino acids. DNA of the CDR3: TGTGCCAGCAGTTGGAGGGGCGGAGATCAGCCCCAGCATTTT. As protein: CASSWRGGDQPQHF.

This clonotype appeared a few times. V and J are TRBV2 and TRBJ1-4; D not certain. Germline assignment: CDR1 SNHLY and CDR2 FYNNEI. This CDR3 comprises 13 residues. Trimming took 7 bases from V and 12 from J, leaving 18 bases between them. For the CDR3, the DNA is TGTGCCAGCAAGTTGTTTCCGAATATTGAACTGTTTTTT. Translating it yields CASKLFPNIELFF.

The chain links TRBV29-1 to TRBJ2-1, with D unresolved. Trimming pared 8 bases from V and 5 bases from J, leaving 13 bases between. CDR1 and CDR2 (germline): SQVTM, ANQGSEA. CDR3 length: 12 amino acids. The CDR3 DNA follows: TGCAGCCAAAAGCCTGTCGACAATGAGCAGTTCTTC. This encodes CSQKPVDNEQFF.

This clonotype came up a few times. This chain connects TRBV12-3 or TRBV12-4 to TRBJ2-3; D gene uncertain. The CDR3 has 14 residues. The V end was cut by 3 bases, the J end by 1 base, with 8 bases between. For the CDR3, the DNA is TGTGCCAGCAGTTTTTCGCTGGGCACAGATACGCAGTATTTT. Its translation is CASSFSLGTDTQYF.

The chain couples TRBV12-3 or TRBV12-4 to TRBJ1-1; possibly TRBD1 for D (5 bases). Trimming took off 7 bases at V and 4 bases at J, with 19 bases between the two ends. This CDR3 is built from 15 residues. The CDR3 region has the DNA TGTGCCAGCACCGCGGACATCGGAGTTGGCACTGAAGCTTTCTTT. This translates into CASTADIGVGTEAFF.

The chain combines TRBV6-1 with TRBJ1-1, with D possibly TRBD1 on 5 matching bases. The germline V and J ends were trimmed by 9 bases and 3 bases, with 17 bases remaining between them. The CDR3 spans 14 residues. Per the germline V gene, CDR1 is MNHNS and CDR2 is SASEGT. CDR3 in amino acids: CASFPRGTDTEAFF. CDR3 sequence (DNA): TGTGCCAGTTTCCCTAGGGGTACGGACACTGAAGCTTTCTTT.

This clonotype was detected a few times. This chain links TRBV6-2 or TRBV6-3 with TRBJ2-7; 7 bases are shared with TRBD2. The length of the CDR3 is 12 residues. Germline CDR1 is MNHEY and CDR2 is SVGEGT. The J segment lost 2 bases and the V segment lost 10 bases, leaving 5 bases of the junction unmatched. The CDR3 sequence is CATTSVTYEQYF. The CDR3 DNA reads TGTGCCACCACTAGCGTTACCTACGAGCAGTACTTC.

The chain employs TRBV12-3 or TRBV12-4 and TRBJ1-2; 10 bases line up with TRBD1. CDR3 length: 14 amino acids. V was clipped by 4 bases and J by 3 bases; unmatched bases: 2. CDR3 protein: CASSWGTGDYGYTF. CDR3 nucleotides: TGTGCCAGCAGTTGGGGGACAGGGGACTATGGCTACACCTTC.

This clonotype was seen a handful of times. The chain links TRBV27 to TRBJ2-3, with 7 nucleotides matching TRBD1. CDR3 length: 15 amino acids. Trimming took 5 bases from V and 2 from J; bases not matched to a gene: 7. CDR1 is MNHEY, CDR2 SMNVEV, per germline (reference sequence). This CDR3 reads CASSRDSFLTDTQYF. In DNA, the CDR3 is TGTGCCAGCAGTAGGGACAGCTTCCTCACAGATACGCAGTATTTT.

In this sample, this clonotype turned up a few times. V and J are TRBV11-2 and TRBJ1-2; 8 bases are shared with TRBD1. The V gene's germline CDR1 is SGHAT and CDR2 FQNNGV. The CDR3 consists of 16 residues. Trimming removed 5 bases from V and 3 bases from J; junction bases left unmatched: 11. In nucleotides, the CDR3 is TGTGCCAGCAGCCTCCCGTTTCTGGACAGGGACTATGGCTACACCTTC. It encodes CASSLPFLDRDYGYTF.

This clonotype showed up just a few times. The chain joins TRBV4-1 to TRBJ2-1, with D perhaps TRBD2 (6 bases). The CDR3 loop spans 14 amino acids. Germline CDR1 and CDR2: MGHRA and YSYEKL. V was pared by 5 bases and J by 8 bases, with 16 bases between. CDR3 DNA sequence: TGCGCCAGCAGCGCAGGCGGGACGTTGGATGAGCAGTTCTTC. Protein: CASSAGGTLDEQFF.

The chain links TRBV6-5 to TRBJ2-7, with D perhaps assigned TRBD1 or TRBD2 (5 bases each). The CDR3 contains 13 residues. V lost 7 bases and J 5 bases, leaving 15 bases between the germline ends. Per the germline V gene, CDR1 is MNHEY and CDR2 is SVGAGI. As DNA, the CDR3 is TGTGCCAGCAAACGGGGCAGGGTCCACGAGCAGTACTTC. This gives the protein CASKRGRVHEQYF.

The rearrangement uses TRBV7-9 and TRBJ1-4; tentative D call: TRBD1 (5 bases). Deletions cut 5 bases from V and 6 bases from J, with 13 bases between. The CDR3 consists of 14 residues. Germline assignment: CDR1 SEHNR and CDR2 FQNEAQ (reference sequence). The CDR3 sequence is CASSPTVNYEKLFF. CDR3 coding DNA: TGTGCCAGCAGCCCGACAGTGAATTATGAAAAACTGTTTTTT.

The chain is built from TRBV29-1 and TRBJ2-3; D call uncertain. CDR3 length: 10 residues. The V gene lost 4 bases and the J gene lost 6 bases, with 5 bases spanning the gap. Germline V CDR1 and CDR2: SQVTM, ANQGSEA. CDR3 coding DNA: TGCAGCGTTGGGATGGATACGCAGTATTTT. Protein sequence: CSVGMDTQYF.

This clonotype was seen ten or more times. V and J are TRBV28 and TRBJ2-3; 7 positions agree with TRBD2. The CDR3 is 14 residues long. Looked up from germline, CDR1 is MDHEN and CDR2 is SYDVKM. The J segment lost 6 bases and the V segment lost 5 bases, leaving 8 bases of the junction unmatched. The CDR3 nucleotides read TGTGCCAGCAGTCCCGGGGGAGGGGTGGATACGCAGTATTTT. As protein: CASSPGGGVDTQYF.

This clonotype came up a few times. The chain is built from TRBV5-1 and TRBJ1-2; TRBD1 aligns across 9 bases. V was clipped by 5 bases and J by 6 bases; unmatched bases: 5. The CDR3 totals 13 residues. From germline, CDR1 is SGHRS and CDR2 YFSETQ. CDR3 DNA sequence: TGCGCCAGCAGACTGGGACAGGGCGATGGCTACACCTTC. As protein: CASRLGQGDGYTF. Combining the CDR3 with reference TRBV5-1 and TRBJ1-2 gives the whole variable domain KAGVTQTPRYLIKTRGQQVTLSCSPISGHRSVSWYQQTPGQGLQFLFEYFSETQRNKGNFPGRFSGRQFSNSRSEMNVSTLELGDSALYLCASRLGQGDGYTFGSGTRLTVV.

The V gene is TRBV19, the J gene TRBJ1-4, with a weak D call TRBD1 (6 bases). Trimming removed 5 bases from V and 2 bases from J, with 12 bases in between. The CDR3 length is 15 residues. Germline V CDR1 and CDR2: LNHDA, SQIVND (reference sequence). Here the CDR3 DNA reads TGTGCCAGTAGTGCCACAGGGTGGACTAATGAAAAACTGTTTTTT. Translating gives CASSATGWTNEKLFF. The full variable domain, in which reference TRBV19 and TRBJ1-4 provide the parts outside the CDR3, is DGGITQSPKYLFRKEGQNVTLSCEQNLNHDAMYWYRQDPGQGLRLIYYSQIVNDFQKGDIAEGYSVSREKKESFPLTVTSAQKNPTAFYLCASSATGWTNEKLFFGSGTQLSVL.

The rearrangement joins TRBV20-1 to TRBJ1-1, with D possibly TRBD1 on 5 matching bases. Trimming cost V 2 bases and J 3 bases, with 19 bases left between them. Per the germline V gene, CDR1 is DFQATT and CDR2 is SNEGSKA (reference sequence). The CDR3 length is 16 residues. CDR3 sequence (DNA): TGCAGTGCTAGACCCAGGGCGTGGAACCAGTACACTGAAGCTTTCTTT. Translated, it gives CSARPRAWNQYTEAFF.

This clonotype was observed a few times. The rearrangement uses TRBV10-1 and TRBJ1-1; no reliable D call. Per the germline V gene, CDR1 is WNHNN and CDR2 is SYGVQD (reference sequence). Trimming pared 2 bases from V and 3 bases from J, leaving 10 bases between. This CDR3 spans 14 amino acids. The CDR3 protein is CASSEQAMDTEAFF. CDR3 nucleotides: TGCGCCAGCAGTGAGCAGGCTATGGACACTGAAGCTTTCTTT.

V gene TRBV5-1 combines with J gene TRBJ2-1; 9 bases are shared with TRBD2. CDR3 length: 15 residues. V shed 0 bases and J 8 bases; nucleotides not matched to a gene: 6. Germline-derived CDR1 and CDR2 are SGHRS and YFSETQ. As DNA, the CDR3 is TGCGCCAGCAGCTTGGTAGTAGCGGGGGTGTATGAGCAGTTCTTC. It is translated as CASSLVVAGVYEQFF.

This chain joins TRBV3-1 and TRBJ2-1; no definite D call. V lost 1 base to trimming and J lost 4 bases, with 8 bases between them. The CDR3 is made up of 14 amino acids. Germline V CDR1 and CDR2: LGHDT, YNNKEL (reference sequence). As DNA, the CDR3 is TGTGCCAGCAGCCAAGGGCGGACGTACAATGAGCAGTTCTTC. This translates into CASSQGRTYNEQFF.

CDR3 bases: TGTGCCAGCAGGACGTGGGGGGCTAATTCACCCCTCCACTTT. The encoded protein is CASRTWGANSPLHF. The rearrangement uses TRBV6-6 and TRBJ1-6; D perhaps matches TRBD1 (6 bases). The CDR3 is 14 residues long. Trimming cost V 6 bases and J 6 bases, with 12 bases left between them. Germline V gene lookup returns CDR1 MNHNY and CDR2 SVGAGI (reference sequence).

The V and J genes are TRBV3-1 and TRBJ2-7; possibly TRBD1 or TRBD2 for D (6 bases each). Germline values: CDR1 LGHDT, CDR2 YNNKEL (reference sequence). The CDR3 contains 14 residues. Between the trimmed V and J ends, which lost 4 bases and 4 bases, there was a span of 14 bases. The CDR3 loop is CASSPAGHNYEQYF. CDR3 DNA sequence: TGTGCCAGCAGCCCGGCGGGACACAATTACGAGCAGTACTTC.